This TCR beta chain is from a study of blood T cell repertoires in COVID-19. Study-wide background: PBMCs, B-cell-depleted T cells, or T cells provided the cDNA or gDNA that made up the material.

Original processing notes: Estimation of nucleated cell counts was performed using reference gene primer amplification. Profiled with immunoSEQ multiplex PCR; TCRdb holds only in-frame clones, not every one. That table is the source of V, J and clone size, and D and trimming were worked out from the DNA. Of some 230,000 clones listed, approximately 83% are singletons. As to this clone: Different DNA sequences within this sample yield the same CDR3.

Sequenced: peripheral blood. The TCR was taken from a woman in her forties or fifties with acute or convalescent COVID-19.

The CDR3 nucleotides are TGCGCCAGCAGCCAGGAAACAGGGGTCTATGGCTACACCTTC. It encodes CASSQETGVYGYTF. This chain joins TRBV4-3 and TRBJ1-2, with 7 bases identical to TRBD1. Losses at the gene ends were 3 bases for V and 4 bases for J; bases not matched to a gene: 5. CDR1 is LGHNA and CDR2 is YSLEER in the germline V gene. CDR3 length: 14 residues.